This note documents a single TCR beta chain sequence. Its antigen is unidentified. The sample is drawn from a study of T cell responses to AZD1222 COVID-19 vaccine. The V and J ends lost 6 bases and 1 base respectively, with 18 bases between them. The V gene's germline CDR1 is MDHEN and CDR2 SYDVKM. This CDR3 is built from 16 residues. Overall study findings and caveats: Repertoire samples came only from after the peak T cell response. The donors showed a predominance of white British ancestry and of females, with possible underestimation of clonal diversity. Only a handful of AZD1222 recipients tested seropositive at baseline.

The assay was immunoSEQ multiplex PCR, and TCRdb's table has in-frame clones only and misses some. This table has 120,000 or so clones, roughly nine tenths appearing once. The clonotype originates from an adult in good health. This specimen was peripheral blood, taken on day 0 of AZD1222 vaccination. This rearrangement joins TRBV28 to TRBJ1-1; D is perhaps TRBD1 (5 bases). DNA for the CDR3: TGTGCCAGCAGGCCCGCCCCGGGGACTAAGAACACTGAAGCTTTCTTT. Translating it yields CASRPAPGTKNTEAFF.